Following are 10 T cell receptor beta chains from one sample sequenced in a study of blood T cell repertoires in COVID-19. Only in-frame clones appear in the TCRdb table, and some are missing; sequencing was by immunoSEQ multiplex PCR. The sample holds over 55,000 clones, 91% seen once. Material: peripheral blood. These receptors originate from a human donor in a cohort sampled during active COVID-19.

This sequence joins TRBV2 and TRBJ1-2, with a weak D call TRBD1 (5 bases). The germline CDR1 and CDR2 sequences are SNHLY and FYNNEI. The CDR3 is 15 amino acids. Trimming took 2 bases from V and 6 from J, leaving 16 bases between them. CDR3 residues: CASSELQGVSHGYTF. The CDR3 region has the DNA TGTGCCAGCAGTGAACTCCAAGGGGTTTCTCATGGCTACACCTTC. Full variable domain (outside the CDR3, taken from reference TRBV2 and TRBJ1-2): EPEVTQTPSHQVTQMGQEVILRCVPISNHLYFYWYRQILGQKVEFLVSFYNNEISEKSEIFDDQFSVERPDGSNFTLKIRSTKLEDSAMYFCASSELQGVSHGYTFGSGTRLTVV.

The chain uses TRBV11-2 and TRBJ1-1; no definite D call. Trimming stripped 5 bases from V and 1 base from J, with 20 bases between. This CDR3 contains 17 residues. CDR1 SGHAT and CDR2 FQNNGV come from the germline V gene. In nucleotides, the CDR3 is TGTGCCAGCAGCCACGCCGGGGAATTGGTGTCGAACACTGAAGCTTTCTTT. It translates to CASSHAGELVSNTEAFF.

J is TRBJ2-7 and V is TRBV19; perhaps TRBD2 as D (5 bases). This CDR3 comprises 16 residues. V lost 4 bases to trimming and J lost 3 bases, with 19 bases between them. Germline V gene data show CDR1 as LNHDA and CDR2 as SQIVND (reference sequence). CDR3 sequence: CASSTSGSNPLYEQYF. The CDR3 DNA reads TGTGCCAGTAGTACAAGTGGGAGTAACCCCCTCTACGAGCAGTACTTC.

This chain connects TRBV7-8 to TRBJ2-1, with TRBD2 matching 9 bases. The CDR3 totals 14 residues. Germline lookup yields CDR1 SGHVS and CDR2 FQNEAQ. Trimming cost V 6 bases and J 6 bases; bases outside gene matches: 6. The CDR3 bases are TGTGCCAGCAGGCGGGGGGGCCTGAGCAATGAGCAGTTCTTC. It translates to CASRRGGLSNEQFF.

This chain connects TRBV5-6 to TRBJ2-7, with 11 bases aligning to TRBD1. The CDR3 covers 14 residues. The V segment lost 0 bases and the J segment 5 bases; nucleotides outside the gene matches: 1. Per the germline V gene, CDR1 is SGHDT and CDR2 is YYEEEE. CDR3 sequence: CASSLGGQGDEQYF. Written as DNA, the CDR3 is TGTGCCAGCAGCTTGGGGGGACAGGGGGACGAGCAGTACTTC.

The chain carries TRBV15 and TRBJ2-1; 16 positions agree with TRBD2. V was clipped by 3 bases and J by 1 base; unmatched bases: 9. Looked up from germline, CDR1 is LNHNV and CDR2 is YYDKDF (reference sequence). The CDR3 sequence is 20 residues long. The CDR3 nucleotides are TGTGCCACCAGCAGTGTTCCGGGACTAGCGGGGGGGCGGTCCTACAATGAGCAGTTCTTC. It translates to CATSSVPGLAGGRSYNEQFF.

A few counts support this clone. This chain uses TRBV20-1 with TRBJ2-7; D is perhaps TRBD1 (6 bases). Germline CDR1 reads DFQATT; CDR2 reads SNEGSKA (reference sequence). Trimming took off 3 bases at V and 6 bases at J, with 18 bases between the two ends. CDR3 length equals 14 residues. This CDR3 is CSASFPGQGREQYF. For the CDR3, the DNA is TGCAGTGCTAGTTTCCCCGGGCAGGGGCGCGAGCAGTACTTC.

The chain uses TRBV18 and TRBJ2-7; 8 nucleotides line up with TRBD1. The CDR3 extends over 14 amino acids. The germline V gene has CDR1 KGHSH and CDR2 LQKENI. The V segment lost 0 bases and the J segment 7 bases; nucleotides outside the gene matches: 5. The CDR3 coding sequence is TGTGCCAGCTCACCACCGACAGGGGTTCGGGAGCAGTACTTC. Amino acid sequence: CASSPPTGVREQYF.

The V and J genes are TRBV11-2 and TRBJ2-7; no definite D call. Trimming shortened V by 1 base and J by 0 bases, and 16 bases separated the two germline ends. The length of the CDR3 is 17 residues. Germline V gene data show CDR1 as SGHAT and CDR2 as FQNNGV. The CDR3 loop reads CASSLGPSSVSSYEQYF. CDR3 sequence (DNA): TGTGCCAGCAGCTTAGGCCCATCCAGTGTAAGCTCCTACGAGCAGTACTTC.

This clone was found a few times. The genes are TRBV27 and TRBJ2-2; 9 bases match TRBD2. The CDR3 consists of 16 residues. Germline values: CDR1 MNHEY, CDR2 SMNVEV (reference sequence). V gave up 2 bases and J gave up 4 bases; unmatched junction bases: 5. The CDR3 nucleotides are TGTGCCAGCAGTTTACGGTTAGCGGGGGTCACCGGGGAGCTGTTTTTT. Translated, it gives CASSLRLAGVTGELFF.